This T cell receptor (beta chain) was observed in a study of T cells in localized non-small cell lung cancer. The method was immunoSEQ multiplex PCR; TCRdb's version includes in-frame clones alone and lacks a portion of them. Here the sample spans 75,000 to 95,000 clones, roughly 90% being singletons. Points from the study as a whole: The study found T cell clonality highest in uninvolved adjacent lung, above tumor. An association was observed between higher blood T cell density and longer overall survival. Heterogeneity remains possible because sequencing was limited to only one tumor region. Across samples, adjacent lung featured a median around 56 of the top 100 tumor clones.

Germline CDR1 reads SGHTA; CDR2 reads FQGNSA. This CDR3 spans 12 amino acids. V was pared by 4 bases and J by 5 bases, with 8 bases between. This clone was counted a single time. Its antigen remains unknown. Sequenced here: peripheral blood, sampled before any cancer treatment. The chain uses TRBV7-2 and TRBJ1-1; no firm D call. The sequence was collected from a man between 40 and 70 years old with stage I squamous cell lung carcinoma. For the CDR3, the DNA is TGTGCCAGCAGCTCCCGTGTAACTGAAGCTTTCTTT. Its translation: CASSSRVTEAFF.